The rows below give T cell receptor beta chains drawn from one sample of a study of shared clonotypes between healthy human individuals. TCRdb keeps only in-frame clones here, not all; method: immunoSEQ multiplex PCR. Of about 2.4 million clones in the sample, approximately 90% were seen once. The sample taken for sequencing was naive CD4+ T cells sorted from blood. The source is a man aged 18 to 30 in good health. The CDR3 runs from the conserved cysteine through the conserved F or W. D genes are given only for firm matches. Some rows have no size entry. The others give once, few or many, or a class for an expanded clone.

clone size,V gene,D gene,J gene,CDR3 protein,CDR3 DNA
-,TRBV9,TRBD2,TRBJ2-3,CASSVPRGTGGTTDTQYF,TGTGCCAGCAGCGTCCCACGGGGGACGGGAGGGACCACAGATACGCAGTATTTT
-,TRBV6-6,-,TRBJ2-3,CASSSDSTDTQYF,TGTGCCAGCAGCAGCGACAGCACAGATACGCAGTATTTT
-,TRBV6-5,TRBD1,TRBJ1-2,CASSYGTGADGYTF,TGTGCCAGCAGTTACGGGACAGGGGCTGACGGCTACACCTTC
-,TRBV27,-,TRBJ1-2,CASSPRQENYGYTF,TGTGCCAGCAGCCCAAGACAGGAGAACTATGGCTACACCTTC
-,TRBV5-1,TRBD2,TRBJ2-3,CASSFIAGADTQYF,TGCGCCAGCAGCTTCATAGCGGGGGCAGATACGCAGTATTTT
once,TRBV5-6,TRBD2,TRBJ2-1,CASSLRGLAGNEQFF,TGTGCCAGCAGCTTAAGGGGCCTAGCGGGTAATGAGCAGTTCTTC
-,TRBV29-1,-,TRBJ2-5,CSVSSRGKGETQYF,TGCAGCGTTAGTAGTAGAGGGAAGGGAGAGACCCAGTACTTC
once,TRBV28,TRBD2,TRBJ2-5,CASSSPGGRGADRYQETQYF,TGTGCCAGCAGTTCCCCCGGGGGGCGGGGGGCAGATAGGTACCAAGAGACCCAGTACTTC
-,TRBV19,TRBD1,TRBJ1-5,CASSGTGGVNQPQHF,TGTGCCAGTAGTGGTACAGGGGGAGTAAATCAGCCCCAGCATTTT
-,TRBV5-1,-,TRBJ1-1,CASSGDGLNTEAFF,TGCGCCAGCAGCGGGGACGGTTTGAACACTGAAGCTTTCTTT
-,TRBV7-2,-,TRBJ1-1,CASSLRPPRTEAFF,TGTGCCAGCAGCTTACGTCCTCCGAGGACTGAAGCTTTCTTT
-,TRBV29-1,-,TRBJ2-2,CSVEERGTGELFF,TGCAGCGTTGAAGAACGGGGGACCGGGGAGCTGTTTTTT
-,TRBV11-2,-,TRBJ2-1,CASSTDWLSYNEQFF,TGTGCCAGCAGCACCGACTGGCTCTCCTACAATGAGCAGTTCTTC
-,TRBV4-3,TRBD2,TRBJ2-7,CASSQDYASGSHEQYF,TGCGCCAGCAGCCAAGATTATGCTAGCGGGAGCCACGAGCAGTACTTC
-,TRBV2,TRBD1,TRBJ2-1,CASSRTGPMGEQFF,TGTGCCAGCAGCCGGACAGGGCCGATGGGTGAGCAGTTCTTC
-,TRBV9,-,TRBJ2-5,CASSVVDRREETQYF,TGTGCCAGCAGCGTAGTTGACAGAAGGGAAGAGACCCAGTACTTC
once,TRBV7-2,-,TRBJ2-7,CASSRRTGEPYEQYF,TGTGCCAGCAGCCGACGAACCGGGGAGCCCTACGAGCAGTACTTC
-,TRBV13,-,TRBJ2-7,CASSLDYEQYF,TGTGCCAGCAGCTTAGATTACGAGCAGTACTTC
-,TRBV18,-,TRBJ1-4,CASSPPMSEKLFF,TGTGCCAGCTCACCACCAATGAGTGAAAAACTGTTTTTT
-,TRBV11-2,-,TRBJ2-3,CASSLEGRASTDTQYF,TGTGCCAGCAGCTTAGAGGGCAGGGCTAGCACAGATACGCAGTATTTT
-,TRBV7-9,-,TRBJ2-7,CASSSSEEQYF,TGTGCCAGCAGCTCTTCCGAAGAGCAGTACTTC
-,TRBV7-2,TRBD1,TRBJ2-3,CASSSGTGTDTQYF,TGTGCCAGCAGCTCCGGGACAGGCACAGATACGCAGTATTTT
-,TRBV6-1,-,TRBJ2-3,CASSALAVESDTQYF,TGTGCCAGCAGTGCACTAGCAGTAGAGTCAGATACGCAGTATTTT
-,TRBV28,-,TRBJ2-7,CASSYVYEQYF,TGTGCCAGCAGTTACGTCTACGAGCAGTACTTC
-,TRBV27,-,TRBJ1-4,CASSPIVESNEKLFF,TGTGCCAGCAGCCCAATTGTGGAAAGTAATGAAAAACTGTTTTTT
-,TRBV7-9,-,TRBJ1-4,CASTQAETVNEKLFF,TGTGCCAGCACCCAAGCCGAGACAGTTAATGAAAAACTGTTTTTT
once,TRBV6-6,-,TRBJ2-6,CAGGGSGANVLTF,TGTGCCGGGGGTGGCTCTGGGGCCAACGTCCTGACTTTC
once,TRBV11-2,TRBD2,TRBJ2-7,CASSVSGRAYEQYF,TGTGCCAGCAGCGTTAGCGGGAGGGCCTACGAGCAGTACTTC
-,TRBV19,TRBD1,TRBJ1-5,CASSRQGSNQPQHF,TGTGCCAGTAGTAGACAGGGAAGCAATCAGCCCCAGCATTTT
-,TRBV25-1,TRBD2,TRBJ2-2,CASSKAGGGTGELFF,TGTGCCAGCAGTAAGGCGGGAGGAGGCACCGGGGAGCTGTTTTTT
few,TRBV30,TRBD1,TRBJ1-4,CAWSTGQGNEKLFF,TGTGCCTGGAGTACGGGACAGGGAAATGAAAAACTGTTTTTT
once,TRBV30,-,TRBJ1-2,CAWSVWGGGYGYTF,TGTGCCTGGAGTGTATGGGGGGGCGGCTATGGCTACACCTTC
-,TRBV6-5,-,TRBJ1-2,CASSYSAGLSNYGYTF,TGTGCCAGCAGTTACTCGGCAGGGCTATCTAACTATGGCTACACCTTC
-,TRBV5-1,TRBD1,TRBJ1-5,CASSHTGGDQPQHF,TGCGCCAGCAGCCACACAGGGGGGGATCAGCCCCAGCATTTT
-,TRBV7-2,TRBD2,TRBJ2-5,CASSVRTSGRGPGTQYF,TGTGCCAGCAGCGTTAGGACTAGCGGGAGGGGGCCAGGGACCCAGTACTTC
-,TRBV5-4,-,TRBJ1-2,CASSHSQGNYGYTF,TGTGCCAGCAGCCACTCACAGGGTAACTATGGCTACACCTTC
-,TRBV5-4,-,TRBJ2-6,CADEDSSGANVLTF,TGTGCCGACGAGGACAGTTCAGGGGCCAACGTCCTGACTTTC
-,TRBV11-2,TRBD1,TRBJ1-2,CASSTDRALANGYTF,TGTGCCAGCAGCACAGACAGGGCCTTGGCAAATGGCTACACCTTC
once,TRBV5-4,-,TRBJ2-5,CASSLGGVQETQYF,TGTGCCAGCAGCTTGGGTGGAGTCCAAGAGACCCAGTACTTC
few,TRBV30,-,TRBJ1-1,CALARDRATEAFF,TGTGCACTCGCACGGGATAGGGCCACTGAAGCTTTCTTT